The clone carrying this T cell receptor beta chain was seen repeatedly, ten times or more. This entry belongs to a study of T cells in Graves' hyperthyroidism and ophthalmopathy. The CDR3 totals 15 residues. CDR1 is LNHDA and CDR2 is SQIVND in the germline V gene (reference sequence). The germline V and J ends were trimmed by 9 bases and 7 bases, with 25 bases remaining between them. From RNA transcripts, TCR beta CDR3 regions were amplified. In the first-round RT-PCR of the TCR CDR3, the HTBI primer set was used. TCRdb processed the multiplex PCR reads anew with MiXCR; each CDR3 protein has one entry. Among roughly 750,000 distinct CDR3 sequences, 16% were seen once, and the ten largest hold around 8%.

Sequenced input: blood. The clonotype originates from a man between 18 and 35 years old with Graves' hyperthyroidism. V gene TRBV19 combines with J gene TRBJ2-7; D tentatively fits TRBD1 or TRBD2 (6 bases each). The CDR3 DNA follows: TGTGCCAGCAGTCCTGGCACGGGGGCCACTTATGAGCAGTACTTC. Translating gives CASSPGTGATYEQYF.